The T cell receptor (beta chain) described here comes from a study of blood T cell repertoires in COVID-19. Study overall: Researchers got acute and convalescent COVID-19 samples from the United States, Italy and Spain. From T cells, B-cell-depleted T cells, or PBMCs came the material, which was cDNA or gDNA.

In the original processing: Scientists estimated how many nucleated cells there were by amplifying reference gene primers. Sequencing was performed with immunoSEQ multiplex PCR; in TCRdb, only in-frame clones are kept and a portion is missing. From that table come the V and J calls and clone size; the DNA was used to work out D and trimming. Counted here are about 280,000 clones, approximately 85% occurring once; the ten biggest clones make up around 10%. The CDR3 has 16 amino acids. Losses at the gene ends were 4 bases for V and 2 bases for J; bases not matched to a gene: 8. Germline CDR1 and CDR2: SNHLY and FYNNEI.

What was sequenced was peripheral blood. The source is a woman in her sixties or seventies with acute or convalescent COVID-19. This chain joins TRBV2 and TRBJ1-5; 7 positions match TRBD1. CDR3 sequence: CASSGAGGFGNQPQHF. CDR3 DNA sequence: TGTGCCAGCAGTGGGGCAGGGGGTTTCGGCAATCAGCCCCAGCATTTT.